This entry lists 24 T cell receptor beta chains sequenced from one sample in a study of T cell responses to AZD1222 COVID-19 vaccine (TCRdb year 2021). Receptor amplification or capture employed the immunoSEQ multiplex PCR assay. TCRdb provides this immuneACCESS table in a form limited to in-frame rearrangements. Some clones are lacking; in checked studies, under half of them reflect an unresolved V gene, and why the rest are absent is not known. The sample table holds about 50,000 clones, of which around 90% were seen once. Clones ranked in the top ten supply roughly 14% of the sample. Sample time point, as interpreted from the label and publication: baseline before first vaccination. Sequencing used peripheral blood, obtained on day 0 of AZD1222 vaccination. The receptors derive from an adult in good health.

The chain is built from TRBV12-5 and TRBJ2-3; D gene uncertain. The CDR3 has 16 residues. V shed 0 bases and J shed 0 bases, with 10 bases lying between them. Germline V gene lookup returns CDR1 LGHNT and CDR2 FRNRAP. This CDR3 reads CASGLVPPTSTDTQYF. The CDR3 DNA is TGTGCTAGTGGTTTGGTCCCCCCTACTAGCACAGATACGCAGTATTTT.

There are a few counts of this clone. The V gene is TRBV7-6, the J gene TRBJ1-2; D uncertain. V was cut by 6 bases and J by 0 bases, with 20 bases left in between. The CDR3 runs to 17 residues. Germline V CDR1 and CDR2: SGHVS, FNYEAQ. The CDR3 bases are TGTGCCAGCAGTTTTTTGGGAGTGGGGTTAGCTAACTATGGCTACACCTTC. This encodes CASSFLGVGLANYGYTF.

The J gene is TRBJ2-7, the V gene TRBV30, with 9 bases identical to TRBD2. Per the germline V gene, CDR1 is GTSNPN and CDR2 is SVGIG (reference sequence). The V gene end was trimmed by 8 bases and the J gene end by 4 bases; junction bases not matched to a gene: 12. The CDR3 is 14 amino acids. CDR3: CARSAGGSTYEQYF. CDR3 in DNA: TGTGCCCGGTCAGCGGGAGGTTCAACTTACGAGCAGTACTTC.

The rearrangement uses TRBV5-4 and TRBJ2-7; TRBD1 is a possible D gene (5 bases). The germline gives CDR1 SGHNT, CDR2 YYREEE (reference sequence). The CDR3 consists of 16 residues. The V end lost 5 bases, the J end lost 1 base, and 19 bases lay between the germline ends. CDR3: CASSPTPSRVSYEQYF. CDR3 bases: TGTGCCAGCAGTCCTACCCCCAGCAGGGTGTCCTACGAGCAGTACTTC. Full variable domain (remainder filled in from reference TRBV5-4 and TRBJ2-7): ETGVTQSPTHLIKTRGQQVTLRCSSQSGHNTVSWYQQALGQGPQFIFQYYREEENGRGNFPPRFSGLQFPNYSSELNVNALELDDSALYLCASSPTPSRVSYEQYFGPGTRLTVT.

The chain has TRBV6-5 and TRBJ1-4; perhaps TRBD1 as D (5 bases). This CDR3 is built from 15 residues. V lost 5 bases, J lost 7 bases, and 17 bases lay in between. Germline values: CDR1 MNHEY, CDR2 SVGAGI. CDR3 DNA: TGTGCCAGCAGTCTGGCAACCGGGACCATTGAAAAACTGTTTTTT. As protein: CASSLATGTIEKLFF.

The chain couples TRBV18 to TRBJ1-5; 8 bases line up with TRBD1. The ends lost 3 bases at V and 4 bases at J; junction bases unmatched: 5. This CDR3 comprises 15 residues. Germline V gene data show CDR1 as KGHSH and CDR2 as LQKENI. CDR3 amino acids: CASSPSDRENQPQHF. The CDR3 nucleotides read TGTGCCAGCTCACCCTCGGACAGGGAGAATCAGCCCCAGCATTTT. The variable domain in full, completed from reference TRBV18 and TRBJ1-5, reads NAGVMQNPRHLVRRRGQEARLRCSPMKGHSHVYWYRQLPEEGLKFMVYLQKENIIDESGMPKERFSAEFPKEGPSILRIQQVVRGDSAAYFCASSPSDRENQPQHFGDGTRLSIL.

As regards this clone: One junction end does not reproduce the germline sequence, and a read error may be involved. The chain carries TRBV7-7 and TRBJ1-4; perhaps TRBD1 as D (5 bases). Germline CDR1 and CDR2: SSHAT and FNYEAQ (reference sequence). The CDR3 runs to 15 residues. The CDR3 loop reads CASSWGLAPNEKLFF. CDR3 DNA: TGTGCTAGCAGCTGGGGCCTTGCGCCTAATGAAAAACTGTTTTTT.

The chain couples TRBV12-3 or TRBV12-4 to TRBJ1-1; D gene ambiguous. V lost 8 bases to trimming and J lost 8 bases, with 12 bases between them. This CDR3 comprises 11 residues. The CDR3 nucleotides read TGTGCCAGCGGACGATTAGGGGAAGCTTTCTTT. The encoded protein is CASGRLGEAFF.

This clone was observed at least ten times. CDR3 sequence (DNA): TGTGCCAGTAGTACCTCGGGAAGGGCTATTCAGCCCCAGCATTTT. It codes for CASSTSGRAIQPQHF. V usage is TRBV19 and J usage is TRBJ1-5; D uncertain. This CDR3 has 15 residues. CDR1 and CDR2 from the germline V gene are LNHDA and SQIVND (reference sequence). V was pared by 4 bases and J by 6 bases, with 16 bases between.

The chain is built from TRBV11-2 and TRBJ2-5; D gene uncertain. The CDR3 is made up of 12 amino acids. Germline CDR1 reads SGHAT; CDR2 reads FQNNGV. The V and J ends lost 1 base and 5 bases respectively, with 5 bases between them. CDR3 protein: CASSLVGETQYF. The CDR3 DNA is TGTGCCAGCAGCTTAGTGGGGGAGACCCAGTACTTC.

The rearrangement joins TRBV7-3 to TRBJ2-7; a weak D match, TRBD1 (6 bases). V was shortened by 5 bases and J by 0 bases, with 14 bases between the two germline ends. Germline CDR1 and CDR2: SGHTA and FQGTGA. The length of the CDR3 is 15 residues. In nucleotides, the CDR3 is TGTGCCAGCAGCCACCGACAGGAGAGCTCCTACGAGCAGTACTTC. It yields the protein CASSHRQESSYEQYF.

CDR3 amino acids: CAYAGGFSYEQYF. In DNA, the CDR3 is TGTGCCTACGCGGGCGGCTTCTCCTACGAGCAGTACTTC. The rearrangement uses TRBV30 and TRBJ2-7; a possible D gene is TRBD2 (5 bases). The V end lost 7 bases, the J end lost 0 bases, and 13 bases lay between the germline ends. This CDR3 has 13 residues. Germline CDR1 GTSNPN, CDR2 SVGIG (reference sequence). Full variable domain (missing parts from reference TRBV30 and TRBJ2-7): SQTIHQWPATLVQPVGSPLSLECTVEGTSNPNLYWYRQAAGRGLQLLFYSVGIGQISSEVPQNLSASRPQDRQFILSSKKLLLSDSGFYLCAYAGGFSYEQYFGPGTRLTVT.

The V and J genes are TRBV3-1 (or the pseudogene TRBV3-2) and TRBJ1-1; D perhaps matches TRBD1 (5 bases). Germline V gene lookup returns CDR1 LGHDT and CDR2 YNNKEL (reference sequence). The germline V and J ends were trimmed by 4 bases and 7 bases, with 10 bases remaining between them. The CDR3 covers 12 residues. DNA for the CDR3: TGTGCCAGCAGCCCGGGGCCCCTTGAAGCTTTCTTT. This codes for CASSPGPLEAFF.

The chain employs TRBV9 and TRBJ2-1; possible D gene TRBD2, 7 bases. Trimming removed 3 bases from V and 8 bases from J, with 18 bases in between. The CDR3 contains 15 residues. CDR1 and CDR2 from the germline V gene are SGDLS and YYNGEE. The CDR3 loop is CASSGQKGGKDEQFF. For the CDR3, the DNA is TGTGCCAGCAGCGGCCAGAAGGGGGGGAAAGATGAGCAGTTCTTC.

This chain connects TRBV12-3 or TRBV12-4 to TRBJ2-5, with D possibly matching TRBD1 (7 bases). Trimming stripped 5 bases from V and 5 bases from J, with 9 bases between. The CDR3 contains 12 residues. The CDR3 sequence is CASSPGGETQYF. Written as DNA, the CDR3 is TGTGCCAGCAGTCCAGGGGGGGAGACCCAGTACTTC.

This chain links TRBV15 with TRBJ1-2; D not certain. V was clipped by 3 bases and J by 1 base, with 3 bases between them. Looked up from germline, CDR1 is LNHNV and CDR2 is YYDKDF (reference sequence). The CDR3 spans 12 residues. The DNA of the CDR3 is TGTGCCACCAGCAGCGATAACTATGGCTACACCTTC. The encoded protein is CATSSDNYGYTF.

As DNA, the CDR3 is TGTGCCAGCAGCCGTAAGCAGGGTAGCGGGAGGGGGACAGATACGCAGTATTTT. This sequence encodes CASSRKQGSGRGTDTQYF. The rearrangement joins TRBV3-1 (or the pseudogene TRBV3-2) to TRBJ2-3, with 11 bases lining up with TRBD2. This CDR3 has 18 residues. The V segment lost 4 bases and the J segment 3 bases; nucleotides outside the gene matches: 12. The germline gives CDR1 LGHDT, CDR2 YNNKEL (reference sequence).

The CDR3 DNA is TGTGCCACCAGTTCCGGTGTGAACACTGAAGCTTTCTTT. Protein sequence: CATSSGVNTEAFF. J is TRBJ1-1 and V is TRBV24-1, with D uncertain. V lost 6 bases to trimming and J lost 0 bases, with 7 bases between them. CDR3 size: 13 residues. CDR1 and CDR2 from the germline V gene are KGHDR and SFDVKD.

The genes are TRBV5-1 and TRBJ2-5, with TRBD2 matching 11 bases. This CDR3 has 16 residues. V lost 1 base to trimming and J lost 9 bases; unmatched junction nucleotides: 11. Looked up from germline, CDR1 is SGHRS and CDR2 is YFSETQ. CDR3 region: CASSLQTSGSGGAQYF. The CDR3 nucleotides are TGCGCCAGCAGCTTGCAAACTAGCGGGAGTGGCGGGGCCCAGTACTTC.

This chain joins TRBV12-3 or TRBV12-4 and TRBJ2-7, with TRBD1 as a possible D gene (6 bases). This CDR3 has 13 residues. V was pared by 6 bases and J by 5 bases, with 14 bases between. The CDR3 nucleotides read TGTGCCAGCAGACTCACAGGGTCCCACGAGCAGTACTTC. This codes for CASRLTGSHEQYF.

CDR3 residues: CASSSRGRPANTGELFF. DNA for the CDR3: TGTGCCAGCAGCTCTCGGGGCAGGCCCGCGAACACCGGGGAGCTGTTTTTT. The rearrangement uses TRBV2 and TRBJ2-2; D assignment may be TRBD1 or TRBD2 (5 bases each). Germline V gene sequence: CDR1 SNHLY, CDR2 FYNNEI. CDR3 length: 17 residues. Trimming took 6 bases from V and 0 from J, leaving 17 bases between them.

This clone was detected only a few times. The CDR3 loop is CASSEPGGNTGELFF. The CDR3, as DNA: TGTGCCAGCAGTGAACCGGGTGGGAACACCGGGGAGCTGTTTTTT. The chain couples TRBV6-1 to TRBJ2-2; D is uncertain. This CDR3 contains 15 residues. Germline-derived CDR1 and CDR2 are MNHNS and SASEGT. V shed 2 bases and J shed 1 base, with 8 bases lying between them.

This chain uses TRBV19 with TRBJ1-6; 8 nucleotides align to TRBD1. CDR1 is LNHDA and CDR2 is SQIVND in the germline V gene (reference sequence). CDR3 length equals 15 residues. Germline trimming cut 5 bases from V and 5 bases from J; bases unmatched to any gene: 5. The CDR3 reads CASSGRTGHNSPLHF. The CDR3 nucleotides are TGTGCCAGTAGTGGGAGGACAGGGCATAATTCACCCCTCCACTTT. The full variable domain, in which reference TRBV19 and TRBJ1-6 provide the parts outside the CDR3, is DGGITQSPKYLFRKEGQNVTLSCEQNLNHDAMYWYRQDPGQGLRLIYYSQIVNDFQKGDIAEGYSVSREKKESFPLTVTSAQKNPTAFYLCASSGRTGHNSPLHFGNGTRLTVT.

This CDR3 reads CASSLDSDNEQFF. For the CDR3, the DNA is TGTGCCAGCAGCTTAGACAGCGATAATGAGCAGTTCTTC. The rearrangement uses TRBV7-3 and TRBJ2-1; TRBD1 is a possible D gene (5 bases). From germline, CDR1 is SGHTA and CDR2 FQGTGA. This CDR3 contains 13 residues. Trimming left V 2 bases short and J 7 bases short, with 9 bases between.